The 23 T cell receptor beta chains presented below share a single source sample, sequenced in a study of chemoradiotherapy in HPV16-positive cancers. Only in-frame clones appear in the TCRdb table, and some are missing; sequencing was by immunoSEQ multiplex PCR. The table has around 6,500 clones, more than 60% seen once. Sequencing used tumor tissue, obtained from a patient who underwent chemoradiotherapy. The receptors here all came from a human donor with HPV-associated anogenital cancer.

The gene calls are TRBV28 and TRBJ2-6; D remains ambiguous. This CDR3 contains 15 residues. V was clipped by 6 bases and J by 2 bases, with 11 bases between them. The germline CDR1 and CDR2 sequences are MDHEN and SYDVKM. CDR3 nucleotides: TGTGCCAGCAGGGTTGTTGGAGCTGGGGCCAACGTCCTGACTTTC. Encoded protein: CASRVVGAGANVLTF.

J is TRBJ1-1 and V is TRBV7-9; no definite D call. Trimming removed 5 bases at V and 8 bases at J, with 12 bases between. The germline V gene has CDR1 SEHNR and CDR2 FQNEAQ (reference sequence). CDR3 length: 12 residues. The CDR3 region has the DNA TGTGCCAGCAGCCCAACGGACCTCGAAGCTTTCTTT. Protein sequence: CASSPTDLEAFF.

The chain employs TRBV5-5 and TRBJ2-7; 9 bases map to TRBD1. V lost 6 bases, J lost 2 bases, and 3 bases stayed unmatched. The CDR3 totals 13 residues. From germline, CDR1 is SGHKS and CDR2 YYEKEE (reference sequence). CDR3 protein: CASNRQGAYEQYF. CDR3 nucleotides: TGTGCCAGCAACCGACAGGGGGCCTACGAGCAGTACTTC. Supplemented by reference TRBV5-5 and TRBJ2-7, the full variable domain reads DAGVTQSPTHLIKTRGQQVTLRCSPISGHKSVSWYQQVLGQGPQFIFQYYEKEERGRGNFPDRFSARQFPNYSSELNVNALLLGDSALYLCASNRQGAYEQYFGPGTRLTVT.

The chain carries TRBV11-1 and TRBJ2-1; D may be TRBD2 (6 bases). This CDR3 has 15 amino acids. V was trimmed by 1 base and J by 2 bases, leaving 9 bases between them. Germline-derived CDR1 and CDR2 are SGHAT and FQDESV (reference sequence). The CDR3 DNA sequence: TGTGCCAGCAGCTTAGGGCCGGGGGCCTACAATGAGCAGTTCTTC. Its protein product is CASSLGPGAYNEQFF.

This clone was observed a handful of times. This chain joins TRBV7-2 and TRBJ2-7; D call uncertain. The germline V and J ends were trimmed by 2 bases and 3 bases, with 8 bases remaining between them. This CDR3 comprises 13 residues. In germline, CDR1 is SGHTA, CDR2 FQGNSA. CDR3 region: CASSLSPSYEQYF. In DNA, the CDR3 is TGTGCCAGCAGCTTATCCCCGAGCTACGAGCAGTACTTC. The full variable domain, with the rest looked up from reference TRBV7-2 and TRBJ2-7, is GAGVSQSPSNKVTEKGKDVELRCDPISGHTALYWYRQSLGQGLEFLIYFQGNSAPDKSGLPSDRFSAERTGGSVSTLTIQRTQQEDSAVYLCASSLSPSYEQYFGPGTRLTVT.

V and J are TRBV6-6 and TRBJ1-1; maybe TRBD1 (6 bases). Germline-derived CDR1 and CDR2 are MNHNY and SVGAGI (reference sequence). Trimming removed 7 bases from V and 8 bases from J, with 14 bases in between. The CDR3 is made up of 12 amino acids. The CDR3 DNA sequence: TGTGCCAGCATCCCGGGGGCCTGGGAAGCTTTCTTT. It is translated as CASIPGAWEAFF.

There are a few counts of this clone. The chain joins TRBV5-6 to TRBJ1-1; D is possibly TRBD1 (5 bases). The CDR3 loop spans 15 amino acids. V was trimmed by 6 bases and J by 3 bases, leaving 18 bases between them. The germline V gene has CDR1 SGHDT and CDR2 YYEEEE. Here the CDR3 reads CASTVKWGGDTEAFF. CDR3 sequence (DNA): TGTGCCAGCACCGTCAAATGGGGCGGGGACACTGAAGCTTTCTTT.

V gene TRBV7-2 combines with J gene TRBJ2-4; a possible D gene is TRBD1 (6 bases). With 1 base removed from V and 9 bases from J, the gap between germline ends came to 19 bases. CDR1 and CDR2 from the germline V gene are SGHTA and FQGNSA. The CDR3 is made up of 16 amino acids. DNA of the CDR3: TGTGCCAGCAGCTTAGGGCCACAGGGTGGGAGTGGCATTCAGTACTTC. This sequence encodes CASSLGPQGGSGIQYF.

The rearrangement links TRBV2 to TRBJ1-1; D gene uncertain. This CDR3 spans 14 amino acids. The germline CDR1 and CDR2 sequences are SNHLY and FYNNEI. V lost 4 bases, J lost 1 base, and 10 bases lay in between. For the CDR3, the DNA is TGTGCCAGCAGTGTGTGGGGAGCGAACACTGAAGCTTTCTTT. Its translation: CASSVWGANTEAFF.

The J gene is TRBJ1-1, the V gene TRBV6-6, with D tentatively TRBD1 (5 bases). Germline values: CDR1 MNHNY, CDR2 SVGAGI (reference sequence). V was shortened by 6 bases and J by 0 bases, with 5 bases between the two germline ends. The CDR3 covers 12 residues. This CDR3 is CASRGLNTEAFF. DNA for the CDR3: TGTGCCAGCAGGGGACTGAACACTGAAGCTTTCTTT.

The chain carries TRBV28 and TRBJ2-5, with TRBD2 matching 9 bases. The J call may be incorrect, as the DNA end agrees better with TRBJ2-7. Germline lookup yields CDR1 MDHEN and CDR2 SYDVKM. This CDR3 has 14 residues. The CDR3 sequence: CASSYWLAGYEQYF. In nucleotides, the CDR3 is TGTGCCAGCAGTTATTGGCTAGCGGGATACGAGCAGTACTTC.

The V call is TRBV2, the J call TRBJ1-5, with a tentative D call TRBD1 (6 bases). V gave up 6 bases and J gave up 2 bases, with 11 bases separating them. The V gene's germline CDR1 is SNHLY and CDR2 FYNNEI. CDR3 length equals 14 residues. The CDR3 DNA is TGTGCCAGCAGCTTGACAGGCGGCAATCAGCCCCAGCATTTT. Its translation: CASSLTGGNQPQHF.

As to this clone: Additional DNA sequences in this sample encode the identical CDR3. V usage is TRBV9 and J usage is TRBJ2-7, with D possibly called TRBD1 or TRBD2 (5 bases each). The CDR3 has 14 amino acids. Trimming pared 3 bases from V and 5 bases from J, leaving 15 bases between. Looked up from germline, CDR1 is SGDLS and CDR2 is YYNGEE. CDR3 loop: CASSAQAQGDEQYF. Written as DNA, the CDR3 is TGTGCCAGCAGCGCTCAAGCCCAGGGAGACGAGCAGTACTTC.

The chain recombines TRBV2 with TRBJ1-2, with D possibly matching TRBD1 (6 bases). Germline CDR1 and CDR2: SNHLY and FYNNEI. The CDR3 loop spans 13 amino acids. Trimming cost V 4 bases and J 4 bases, with 10 bases left between them. The chain's CDR3 is CASSADRPYGYTF. In nucleotides, the CDR3 is TGTGCCAGCAGTGCCGACAGGCCCTATGGCTACACCTTC.

The V and J genes are TRBV7-2 and TRBJ1-3; 9 nucleotides match TRBD1. Germline CDR1 is SGHTA and CDR2 is FQGNSA. V trimming: 5 bases; J trimming: 4 bases; junction bases outside the gene matches: 12. The CDR3 spans 17 residues. The CDR3 reads CASSVLGQGLLGNTIYF. In nucleotides, the CDR3 is TGTGCCAGCAGCGTACTGGGACAGGGCCTATTGGGAAACACCATATATTTT.

For the CDR3, the DNA is TGTGCCAGTAGGGCCTCGGGACTAGCGGAGCAGTACTTC. Amino acids: CASRASGLAEQYF. This chain uses TRBV19 with TRBJ2-7, with 10 bases that match TRBD2. CDR1 and CDR2 (germline): LNHDA, SQIVND (reference sequence). The J segment lost 7 bases and the V segment lost 6 bases, leaving 6 bases of the junction unmatched. The CDR3 runs to 13 residues.

A few counts support this clone. This rearrangement joins TRBV30 to TRBJ1-1, with a possible D match to TRBD1 (5 bases). With 8 bases removed from V and 4 bases from J, the gap between germline ends came to 14 bases. Germline V gene data show CDR1 as GTSNPN and CDR2 as SVGIG (reference sequence). The CDR3 is 12 amino acids. CDR3 in amino acids: CARAGGRTEAFF. Here the CDR3 DNA reads TGTGCCCGGGCTGGGGGACGCACTGAAGCTTTCTTT.

V gene TRBV19 combines with J gene TRBJ1-2; D remains unclear. This CDR3 is 12 amino acids long. CDR1 and CDR2 (germline): LNHDA, SQIVND (reference sequence). V was cut by 4 bases and J by 2 bases, with 5 bases left in between. Written as DNA, the CDR3 is TGTGCCAGTAGTACAGTCAACTATGGCTACACCTTC. As protein: CASSTVNYGYTF.

The V call is TRBV11-2, the J call TRBJ1-1, with TRBD1 matching 7 bases. This CDR3 has 16 residues. The junction had 11 bases not matched to a gene; V was cut back by 5 bases and J by 2 bases. Per the germline V gene, CDR1 is SGHAT and CDR2 is FQNNGV. Here the CDR3 reads CASSTYTTGPNTEAFF. CDR3 sequence (DNA): TGTGCCAGCAGCACCTACACGACAGGGCCCAACACTGAAGCTTTCTTT.

This clone is classed as medium-sized. A junction end diverges from the germline sequence, so it may reflect a read error. J is TRBJ2-1 and V is TRBV7-7; D call uncertain. Germline CDR1 SSHAT, CDR2 FNYEAQ (reference sequence). The CDR3 has 16 amino acids. The CDR3 DNA is TGTGCTAGCAGCTTAGGTGAGGAGACACGGTACAATGAGCAGTTCTTC. It translates to CASSLGEETRYNEQFF.

The V gene is TRBV4-1, the J gene TRBJ2-7; 10 bases match TRBD1. Looked up from germline, CDR1 is MGHRA and CDR2 is YSYEKL. With V trimmed by 6 bases and J by 3 bases, 5 bases remained unmatched. The CDR3 runs to 14 residues. The CDR3 sequence is CASSRDRGYYEQYF. The CDR3 nucleotides read TGCGCCAGCAGTAGGGACAGGGGATACTACGAGCAGTACTTC.

CDR3: CASSQEYSGNTIYF. In nucleotides, the CDR3 is TGCGCCAGCAGCCAAGAATACTCTGGAAACACCATATATTTT. The rearrangement links TRBV4-1 to TRBJ1-3; D not resolved. Germline lookup yields CDR1 MGHRA and CDR2 YSYEKL. The CDR3 sequence is 14 residues long. V lost 0 bases to trimming and J lost 0 bases, with 3 bases between them.

The table lists this clone with a few counts. The rearrangement links TRBV18 to TRBJ1-2; D is perhaps TRBD1 (5 bases). Germline-derived CDR1 and CDR2 are KGHSH and LQKENI. There are 14 residues in the CDR3. The V gene lost 3 bases and the J gene lost 8 bases, with 16 bases spanning the gap. The CDR3 spells CASSPREGQDGYTF. The CDR3 nucleotides are TGTGCCAGCTCACCTCGGGAGGGGCAGGACGGCTACACCTTC.